This section outlines one TCR beta chain sequence together with its context. Its target is unknown. The record originates from a study of CD8 T cells in ankylosing spondylitis. The study, taken as a whole, reports: Within peripheral blood, clones linked to disease were CD8+ and relatively rare. Seemingly characteristic of ankylosing spondylitis blood was a TCR beta motif consisting of fewer than 10 highly homologous variants. As reported, disease-linked clones showed significant enrichment in matched ankylosing spondylitis synovial fluid.

V was shortened by 7 bases and J by 4 bases, with 19 bases between the two germline ends. Germline loops: CDR1 MNHEY, CDR2 SVGEGT. The CDR3 runs to 15 residues. It was by quantitative 5'-RACE with molecular barcodes that TCR beta libraries were made. TCRdb re-called the 5' RACE reads through MiXCR, storing one row per CDR3 protein. The sample holds 700,000 to 850,000 distinct CDR3 sequences, about an eighth seen once. Sample: blood, either unsorted or a sorted T cell fraction (not recorded which). The source is a male donor with ankylosing spondylitis. V usage is TRBV6-2 or TRBV6-3 and J usage is TRBJ1-1; D ambiguous. The CDR3 region is CASKPSPQRVTEAFF. CDR3 bases: TGTGCCAGCAAGCCGTCACCTCAGAGGGTCACTGAAGCTTTCTTT.